What follows are 26 T cell receptor beta chains derived from one specimen sequenced in a study of T cell responses to AZD1222 COVID-19 vaccine. Produced via immunoSEQ multiplex PCR; TCRdb's table is partial and in-frame only. The sample contains fewer than 120,000 clones, 81% of which appear only once. Sample: peripheral blood, taken on day 0 of AZD1222 vaccination. The receptors derive from an adult in good health.

The chain uses TRBV10-2 and TRBJ1-2, with D perhaps matching TRBD1 (6 bases). From germline, CDR1 is WSHSY and CDR2 SAAADI. Trimming cost V 3 bases and J 8 bases, with 13 bases left between them. The CDR3 loop spans 13 amino acids. CDR3 region: CASSETGRAGYTF. In DNA form, the CDR3 reads TGCGCCAGCAGTGAAACAGGGAGAGCCGGCTACACCTTC.

The rearrangement links TRBV2 to TRBJ2-7; 8 positions agree with TRBD1. Germline loops: CDR1 SNHLY, CDR2 FYNNEI. The J segment lost 5 bases and the V segment lost 4 bases, leaving 4 bases of the junction unmatched. The CDR3 runs 13 residues. CDR3: CASSGTGRNEQYF. For the CDR3, the DNA is TGTGCCAGCAGTGGGACAGGGAGGAACGAGCAGTACTTC.

The CDR3 region has the DNA TGCGCCAGCAGCTCTTCCGGACTAGCGGGTCACAATGAGCAGTTCTTC. Residues: CASSSSGLAGHNEQFF. The chain links TRBV5-1 to TRBJ2-1; 11 bases fit TRBD2. V was pared by 3 bases and J by 5 bases, with 7 bases of the junction left unmatched. This CDR3 contains 16 residues. CDR1 is SGHRS and CDR2 is YFSETQ in the germline V gene.

The chain links TRBV25-1 to TRBJ2-1; 8 bases agree with TRBD2. CDR3 length: 16 residues. J was trimmed by 5 bases and V by 3 bases; bases with no gene match: 9. The germline V gene has CDR1 MGHDK and CDR2 SYGVNS. As DNA, the CDR3 is TGTGCCAGCAGTGAGGGGAGCGGGAGTGTTAACAATGAGCAGTTCTTC. Its protein is CASSEGSGSVNNEQFF. Based on the CDR3 plus reference TRBV25-1 and TRBJ2-1, the full variable domain is EADIYQTPRYLVIGTGKKITLECSQTMGHDKMYWYQQDPGMELHLIHYSYGVNSTEKGDLSSESTVSRIRTEHFPLTLESARPSHTSQYLCASSEGSGSVNNEQFFGPGTRLTVL.

The chain joins TRBV28 to TRBJ1-3, with 7 bases matching TRBD1. The CDR3 spans 18 residues. Germline assignment: CDR1 MDHEN and CDR2 SYDVKM. J gave up 2 bases and V 6 bases, and 16 bases lay outside the gene matches. CDR3 DNA sequence: TGTGCCAGCAGCTTACATACCGGGACAGCGGCTGCTGGAAACACCATATATTTT. It translates to CASSLHTGTAAAGNTIYF.

The V and J genes are TRBV28 and TRBJ1-5; no clear D. Germline V gene sequence: CDR1 MDHEN, CDR2 SYDVKM. CDR3 size: 14 residues. V lost 6 bases, J lost 2 bases, and 11 bases lay in between. CDR3 in amino acids: CASRDPGGNQPQHF. DNA for the CDR3: TGTGCCAGCAGGGACCCGGGTGGCAATCAGCCCCAGCATTTT. Complete variable domain (other parts from reference TRBV28 and TRBJ1-5): DVKVTQSSRYLVKRTGEKVFLECVQDMDHENMFWYRQDPGLGLRLIYFSYDVKMKEKGDIPEGYSVSREKKERFSLILESASTNQTSMYLCASRDPGGNQPQHFGDGTRLSIL.

The chain uses TRBV7-2 and TRBJ1-4, with D tentatively TRBD1 (5 bases). Per the germline V gene, CDR1 is SGHTA and CDR2 is FQGNSA. Trimming shortened V by 3 bases and J by 6 bases, and 8 bases separated the two germline ends. The CDR3 covers 13 residues. The CDR3 sequence: CASSFGRDEKLFF. CDR3 sequence (DNA): TGTGCCAGCAGCTTTGGCAGGGATGAAAAACTGTTTTTT.

V is TRBV14 and J is TRBJ2-3; TRBD2 agrees at 10 bases. Trimming removed 0 bases from V and 4 bases from J; junction bases left unmatched: 7. The CDR3 runs 17 residues. The germline V gene has CDR1 SGHDN and CDR2 FVKESK. The CDR3 DNA reads as TGTGCCAGCAGCCAAGATGTCCTAGCGGGAGCCTCAGATACGCAGTATTTT. Protein product: CASSQDVLAGASDTQYF.

The V call is TRBV27, the J call TRBJ1-2; D is ambiguous. Germline V lookup: CDR1 MNHEY, CDR2 SMNVEV (reference sequence). The CDR3 is 14 residues long. With 6 bases removed from V and 7 bases from J, the gap between germline ends came to 18 bases. CDR3 coding DNA: TGTGCCAGCAGAGACAACGACGGCGTAAGTGGCTACACCTTC. It encodes CASRDNDGVSGYTF.

V and J are TRBV5-1 and TRBJ1-2; no definite D call. With 0 bases removed from V and 2 bases from J, the gap between germline ends came to 11 bases. The germline V gene encodes CDR1 SGHRS and CDR2 YFSETQ. The CDR3 length is 15 residues. The CDR3 DNA is TGCGCCAGCAGCTTGGACCCGGGGAGGAACTATGGCTACACCTTC. It specifies CASSLDPGRNYGYTF.

The rearrangement joins TRBV7-9 to TRBJ1-1; D ambiguous. The CDR3 is made up of 13 amino acids. Trimming shortened V by 5 bases and J by 0 bases, and 7 bases separated the two germline ends. Per the germline V gene, CDR1 is SEHNR and CDR2 is FQNEAQ (reference sequence). The CDR3 here is CASSETVNTEAFF. In DNA, the CDR3 is TGTGCCAGCAGCGAAACAGTGAACACTGAAGCTTTCTTT.

This clone was recorded only once. This chain connects TRBV28 to TRBJ1-2; no definite D call. CDR3 length: 13 amino acids. Between the trimmed V and J ends, which lost 6 bases and 3 bases, there was a span of 11 bases. Germline V gene data show CDR1 as MDHEN and CDR2 as SYDVKM. The CDR3 protein is CASSPGADYGYTF. The CDR3 region has the DNA TGTGCCAGCAGCCCCGGTGCAGACTATGGCTACACCTTC.

This clone was counted only a few times. This chain joins TRBV7-8 and TRBJ1-3, with 7 positions matching TRBD1. V lost 5 bases and J lost 0; bases outside the gene matches: 1. The CDR3 has 14 residues. Germline CDR1 is SGHVS and CDR2 is FQNEAQ. CDR3: CASSNRGSGNTIYF. The CDR3 nucleotides are TGTGCCAGCAGCAACAGGGGCTCTGGAAACACCATATATTTT.

The J gene is TRBJ1-3, the V gene TRBV3-1 (or the pseudogene TRBV3-2); D gene unclear. There are 13 residues in the CDR3. V lost 7 bases to trimming and J lost 1 base, with 8 bases between them. In germline, CDR1 is LGHDT, CDR2 YNNKEL (reference sequence). CDR3: CASTPDSGNTIYF. Here the CDR3 DNA reads TGTGCCAGCACGCCCGATTCTGGAAACACCATATATTTT.

The gene calls are TRBV4-1 and TRBJ2-6, with 8 bases lining up with TRBD2. The CDR3 has 20 amino acids. CDR1 and CDR2 (germline): MGHRA, YSYEKL. The ends lost 0 bases at V and 3 bases at J; junction bases unmatched: 13. The CDR3: CASSQDFGRAGDYGANVLTF. The CDR3 DNA is TGCGCCAGCAGCCAAGATTTCGGCCGAGCGGGAGATTATGGGGCCAACGTCCTGACTTTC.

V usage is TRBV18 and J usage is TRBJ2-4, with D perhaps matching TRBD1 (5 bases). Germline V gene sequence: CDR1 KGHSH, CDR2 LQKENI. The CDR3 loop spans 16 amino acids. V was clipped by 4 bases and J by 0 bases, with 13 bases between them. CDR3 in DNA: TGTGCCAGCTCACAGATCGACAGCTTAGCCAAAAACATTCAGTACTTC. It yields the protein CASSQIDSLAKNIQYF.

This clone has only one observation. This chain links TRBV19 with TRBJ1-2, with D hard to call. The germline gives CDR1 LNHDA, CDR2 SQIVND (reference sequence). V was shortened by 7 bases and J by 4 bases, with 10 bases between the two germline ends. The CDR3 spans 12 residues. This CDR3 is CASIDRAYGYTF. The CDR3 nucleotides read TGTGCCAGTATTGACCGAGCCTATGGCTACACCTTC.

The chain employs TRBV7-8 and TRBJ2-7; no clear D gene. Trimming pared 5 bases from V and 0 bases from J, leaving 11 bases between. Per germline, CDR1 SGHVS and CDR2 FQNEAQ. The CDR3 is 14 residues long. Written as DNA, the CDR3 is TGTGCCAGCAGCAGCCGGGTCTTCTCCTACGAGCAGTACTTC. Protein: CASSSRVFSYEQYF.

This rearrangement joins TRBV5-1 to TRBJ1-2; D may be TRBD1 (5 bases). The ends were cut back, 2 bases at V and 0 bases at J, with 8 bases in the middle. Germline CDR1 reads SGHRS; CDR2 reads YFSETQ. This CDR3 has 14 residues. CDR3 in DNA: TGCGCCAGCAGCTTCGGGGGGACTAACTATGGCTACACCTTC. Translating it yields CASSFGGTNYGYTF.

The CDR3 bases are TGTGCCAGCAGTGAAGTCATGGTTAGCACCCGTAATGAAAAACTGTTTTTT. It is translated as CASSEVMVSTRNEKLFF. The chain recombines TRBV6-1 with TRBJ1-4; unclear D gene. V dropped 1 base and J dropped 4 bases, with 16 bases sitting between them. The germline V gene encodes CDR1 MNHNS and CDR2 SASEGT. The CDR3 is 17 amino acids.

The CDR3 here is CASGLTSGGSTGELFF. CDR3 coding DNA: TGTGCCAGCGGACTCACTAGCGGGGGGAGCACCGGGGAGCTGTTTTTT. The chain recombines TRBV9 with TRBJ2-2; 12 bases line up with TRBD2. Germline CDR1 is SGDLS and CDR2 is YYNGEE. The CDR3 consists of 16 residues. With V trimmed by 7 bases and J by 4 bases, 8 bases remained unmatched. Filled out from reference TRBV9 and TRBJ2-2, the complete variable domain reads DSGVTQTPKHLITATGQRVTLRCSPRSGDLSVYWYQQSLDQGLQFLIQYYNGEERAKGNILERFSAQQFPDLHSELNLSSLELGDSALYFCASGLTSGGSTGELFFGEGSRLTVL.

The chain uses TRBV28 and TRBJ2-4; 7 bases are shared with TRBD2. Trimming at V came to 5 bases and at J to 0 bases, leaving 7 bases not matched to a gene. Germline CDR1 reads MDHEN; CDR2 reads SYDVKM. The CDR3 sequence is 16 residues long. CDR3 coding DNA: TGTGCCAGCAGTAGCGGGGTAGCGGGAGCCAAAAACATTCAGTACTTC. Translated: CASSSGVAGAKNIQYF.

This clone turned up a few times. The chain joins TRBV7-3 to TRBJ2-5; 7 nucleotides agree with TRBD2. The CDR3 has 15 amino acids. The V gene end was trimmed by 3 bases and the J gene end by 4 bases; junction bases not matched to a gene: 8. From germline, CDR1 is SGHTA and CDR2 FQGTGA. CDR3 amino acids: CASSFGSGAGETQYF. The DNA for the CDR3 is TGTGCCAGCAGCTTCGGGAGCGGGGCAGGAGAGACCCAGTACTTC.

The genes are TRBV7-2 and TRBJ1-4; D call uncertain. The CDR3 has 15 residues. Per germline, CDR1 SGHTA and CDR2 FQGNSA. V was pared by 5 bases and J by 2 bases, with 12 bases between. The CDR3 DNA is TGTGCCAGCAGCGAGCGACGGAACACTAATGAAAAACTGTTTTTT. Encoded protein: CASSERRNTNEKLFF.

The chain carries TRBV28 and TRBJ1-1, with 8 bases identical to TRBD1. V dropped 5 bases and J dropped 1; count of bases not matched to a gene: 6. Germline values: CDR1 MDHEN, CDR2 SYDVKM. The CDR3 covers 15 residues. CDR3 in DNA: TGTGCCAGCAGTCTAACGGGACAGGCGAACACTGAAGCTTTCTTT. Its protein product is CASSLTGQANTEAFF.

The chain carries TRBV10-3 and TRBJ2-7; 8 bases match TRBD1. The trim removed 0 bases at V and 7 bases at J, leaving 8 bases unmatched. Germline CDR1 is ENHRY and CDR2 is SYGVKD. The length of the CDR3 is 15 residues. CDR3: CAISESWTGSGEQYF. CDR3 coding DNA: TGTGCCATCAGTGAGTCGTGGACAGGGTCGGGTGAGCAGTACTTC.